This T cell receptor (beta chain) was retrieved from a study of CD8+ T cells in alopecia areata. Study-wide context: Treated patients were scored for severity by percent of scalp affected. Study-wide findings and caveats: Lesional scalp displayed greater clonality than normal scalp, most notably in alopecia totalis/universalis. Among the 100 top clones, expanded CD8+ clones, like scalp clonality, were significantly decreased by tofacitinib.

Treatment noted: oral pan-JAK inhibitor, 5-10 mg twice daily. Sequencing relied on a cDNA template that was reverse transcribed from extracted RNA. Profiling relied on immunoSEQ multiplex PCR, and the TCRdb table lists in-frame clones only, not all of them. Of 190,000 or so clones detected, 45% to 75% appear once; the ten largest clones hold around 3.2%. This clone has a handful of counts. The antigen is undetermined. This TCR derives from a human donor with alopecia areata. Here the sequenced sample was CD4+ T cells sorted from blood, taken at week 4, from a patient treated with tofacitinib.

CDR3 nucleotide sequence: TGTGCCAGCAGCCAAGATGACGCTACCTACGAGCAGTACTTC. Translating gives CASSQDDATYEQYF. The chain uses TRBV4-2 and TRBJ2-7, with D hard to call. CDR3 length: 14 residues. Germline CDR1 reads LGHNA; CDR2 reads YNFKEQ. The V end was cut by 0 bases, the J end by 2 bases, with 8 bases between.